This T cell receptor beta chain was sequenced in a study of T cells after posttransplantation cyclophosphamide. Findings and limits, study-wide: Skin or GI-infiltrating T cells shared few TRB sequences with blood. Later post-transplant blood repertoires were often dominated by donor CD8+ memory clones. Recipient CMV seropositivity and CMV reactivation strongly tracked TRB clonality.

Profiling relied on immunoSEQ multiplex PCR, and the TCRdb table lists in-frame clones only, not all of them. The sample has about 40,000 clones; less than 95% are singletons. Busulfan-fludarabine conditioning, marrow transplant, and cyclophosphamide on days +3 and +4 were administered. Details on this clone: Its antigen is undetermined.

Per the germline V gene, CDR1 is ENHRY and CDR2 is SYGVKD. The CDR3 has 14 amino acids. Between the trimmed V and J ends, which lost 6 bases and 2 bases, there was a span of 13 bases. The sequences come from PBMCs, collected roughly 60 days after allogeneic stem cell transplant with posttransplant cyclophosphamide. V is TRBV10-3 and J is TRBJ2-5, with TRBD1 as a possible D gene (6 bases). The clonotype originates from a male patient aged 55 to 70 who received an allogeneic stem cell transplant from a related donor and was CMV-positive. Some T cells may arise from the graft donor. The CDR3 bases are TGTGCCATCAGGGCAACAGGGCCTCAAGAGACCCAGTACTTC. Translation: CAIRATGPQETQYF.